The source of this TCR beta chain is a study of Graves' ophthalmopathy and Graves' hyperthyroidism. Details on this clonotype: The antigen remains undetermined.

Investigators amplified TCR beta CDR3 regions from RNA transcripts. In the first round, RT-PCR was carried out with HTBI primers, and a multiplex PCR formed the second round. A single record per CDR3 protein comes from TCRdb applying MiXCR to the multiplex PCR reads. The sample includes 400,000 to 500,000 distinct CDR3 sequences, approximately 21% of them seen just once. Findings and caveats of the study: Ophthalmopathy could be told apart from stable hyperthyroidism by a 13-signature model (approximately 91% sensitivity, about 80% specificity). At around 70% sensitivity and approximately 72% specificity, the model predicted progression of the ophthalmopathy.

Stable hyperthyroid donors showed no ophthalmopathy during 18 months follow-up. Roughly 9 ml of fresh blood yielded the PBMCs by density gradient. The germline gives CDR1 KGHSH, CDR2 LQKENI. With 6 bases removed from V and 2 bases from J, the gap between germline ends came to 14 bases. This CDR3 spans 14 amino acids. The specimen was peripheral blood. The receptor was derived from a woman between 18 and 29 years old with stable Graves' hyperthyroidism. The chain recombines TRBV18 with TRBJ2-7, with D tentatively TRBD1 or TRBD2 (5 bases each). The CDR3 loop reads CASSHSEGTYEQYF. The CDR3 nucleotides are TGTGCCAGCTCCCACTCAGAGGGGACCTACGAGCAGTACTTC.